The clone carrying this TCR beta chain has only a few counts. Its antigen remains unidentified. The treatment is: roughly 11-day PBMC culture with coronavirus spike peptide pools or control peptides (ViraFEST assay). The germline CDR1 and CDR2 sequences are MDHEN and SYDVKM. This CDR3 is built from 15 residues. Trimming cost V 2 bases and J 9 bases; bases outside gene matches: 13. These data come from a study of vaccination and CD4 T cells after COVID-19. With the Oncomine TCR Beta short-read assay, DNA from cultured CD4+ T cells was sequenced. TCRdb used MiXCR to reprocess the PCR reads, holding one entry per CDR3 protein. The data hold about 12,000 distinct CDR3 sequences, with around 80% observed a single time.

The receptor was derived from a human donor who had recovered from COVID-19. The chain uses TRBV28 and TRBJ2-7; TRBD2 aligns across 7 bases. The sample consisted of CD4+ T cells from blood, cultured in vitro. In nucleotides, the CDR3 is TGTGCCAGCAGTTTACCCCTAGCGGCAGTTATTGGGCAGTACTTC. It translates to CASSLPLAAVIGQYF.